This T cell receptor beta chain was observed in a study of human T cells and chemical hapten exposure. Across the whole study: Minor volume differences among pooled libraries chiefly drove per-sample TCR yield variation.

General study points: TCRs exceeding 1 in 1000 frequency stayed unchanged with DPC sensitization.

From germline, CDR1 is MNHEY and CDR2 SMNVEV (reference sequence). V gave up 4 bases and J gave up 1 base, with 32 bases separating them. The CDR3 extends over 21 amino acids. This clonotype was seen a few times. What it binds is unknown. Total RNA was extracted from unfractionated whole blood. Individual cDNA molecules (in the library) carried attached unique molecular identifiers. Per the original methods: TCR counts had a median of 95,638 per sample and spanned roughly 23,224 to 750,000. One entry per CDR3 protein results from TCRdb running MiXCR on the 5' RACE reads. TCRdb, not the original authors, processed these V and J calls. The sample yields around 80,000 distinct CDR3 sequences, 15% to 20% seen once.

This TCR derives from a female donor in good health. The V and J genes are TRBV27 and TRBJ2-7; TRBD2 might be the D (5 bases). The CDR3 loop reads CASSSRYSREGARTESYEQYF. The CDR3 DNA follows: TGTGCCAGCAGTTCACGGTATTCACGAGAGGGAGCACGCACCGAATCCTACGAGCAGTACTTC.